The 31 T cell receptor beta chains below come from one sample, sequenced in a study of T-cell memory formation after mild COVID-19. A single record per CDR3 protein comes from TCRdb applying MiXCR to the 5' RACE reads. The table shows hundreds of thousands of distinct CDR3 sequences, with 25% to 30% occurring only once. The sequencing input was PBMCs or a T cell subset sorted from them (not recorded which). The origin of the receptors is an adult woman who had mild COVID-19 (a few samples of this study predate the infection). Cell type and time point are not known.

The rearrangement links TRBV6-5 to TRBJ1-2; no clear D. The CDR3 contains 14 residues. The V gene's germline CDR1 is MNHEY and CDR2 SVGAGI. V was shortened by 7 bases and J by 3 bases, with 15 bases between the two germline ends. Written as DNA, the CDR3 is TGTGCCAGCACCAAGGGATTTGGGGACTATGGCTACACCTTC. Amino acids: CASTKGFGDYGYTF.

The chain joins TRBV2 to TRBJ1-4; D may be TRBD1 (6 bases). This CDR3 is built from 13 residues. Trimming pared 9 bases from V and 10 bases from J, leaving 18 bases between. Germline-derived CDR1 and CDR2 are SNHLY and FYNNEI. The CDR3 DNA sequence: TGTGCCAGTACACAGGGCCAGGGTCGAAAACTGTTTTTT. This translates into CASTQGQGRKLFF.

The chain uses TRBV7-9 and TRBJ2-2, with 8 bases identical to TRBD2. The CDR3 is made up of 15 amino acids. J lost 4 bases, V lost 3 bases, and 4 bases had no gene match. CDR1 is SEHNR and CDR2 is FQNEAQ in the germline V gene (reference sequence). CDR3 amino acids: CASSFKRGTTGELFF. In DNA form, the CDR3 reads TGTGCCAGCAGCTTTAAGCGGGGGACCACCGGGGAGCTGTTTTTT.

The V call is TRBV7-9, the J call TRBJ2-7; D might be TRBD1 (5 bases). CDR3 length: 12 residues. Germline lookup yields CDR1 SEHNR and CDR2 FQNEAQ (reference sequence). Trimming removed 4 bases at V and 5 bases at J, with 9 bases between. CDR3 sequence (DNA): TGTGCCAGCAGCTCCAGGGCGGACGAGCAGTACTTC. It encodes CASSSRADEQYF.

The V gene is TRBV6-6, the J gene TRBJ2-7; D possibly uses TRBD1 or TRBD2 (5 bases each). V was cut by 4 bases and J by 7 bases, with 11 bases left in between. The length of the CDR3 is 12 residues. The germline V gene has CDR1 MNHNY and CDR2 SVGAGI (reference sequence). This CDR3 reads CASSSGTGEQYF. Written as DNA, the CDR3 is TGTGCCAGCAGTTCCGGGACGGGGGAGCAGTACTTC.

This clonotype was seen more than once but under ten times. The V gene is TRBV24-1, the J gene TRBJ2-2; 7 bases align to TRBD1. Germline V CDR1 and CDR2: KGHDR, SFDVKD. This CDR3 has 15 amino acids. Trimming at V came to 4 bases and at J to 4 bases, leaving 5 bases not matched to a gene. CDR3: CATSELGTVTGELFF. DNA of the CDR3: TGTGCCACCAGTGAGCTTGGGACAGTCACCGGGGAGCTGTTTTTT.

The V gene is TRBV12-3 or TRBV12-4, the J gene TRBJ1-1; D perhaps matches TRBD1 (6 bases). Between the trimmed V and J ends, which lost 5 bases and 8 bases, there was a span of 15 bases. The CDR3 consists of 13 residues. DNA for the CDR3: TGTGCCAGCAGTCCCCCCAACAGGGCCGAAGCTTTCTTT. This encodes CASSPPNRAEAFF.

The CDR3 region is CASSLAGQNYNEQFF. The CDR3 region has the DNA TGTGCCAGCAGCTTAGCCGGGCAGAACTACAATGAGCAGTTCTTC. The gene calls are TRBV5-5 and TRBJ2-1; D call uncertain. The germline V gene encodes CDR1 SGHKS and CDR2 YYEKEE (reference sequence). The CDR3 has 15 residues. The ends were cut back, 2 bases at V and 3 bases at J, with 12 bases in the middle.

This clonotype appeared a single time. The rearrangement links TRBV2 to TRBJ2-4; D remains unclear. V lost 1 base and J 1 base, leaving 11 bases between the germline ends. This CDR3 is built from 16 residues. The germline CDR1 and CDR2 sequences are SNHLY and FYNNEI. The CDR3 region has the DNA TGTGCCAGCAGTGAAGAGGGTGGTGGGGCCAAAAACATTCAGTACTTC. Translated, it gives CASSEEGGGAKNIQYF.

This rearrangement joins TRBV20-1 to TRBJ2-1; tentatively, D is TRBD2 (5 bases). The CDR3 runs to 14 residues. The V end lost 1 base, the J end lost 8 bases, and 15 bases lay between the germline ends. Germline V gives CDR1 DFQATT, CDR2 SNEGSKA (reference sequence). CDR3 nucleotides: TGCAGTGCTAGAGGCGGGCGGAGTATCCATGAGCAGTTCTTC. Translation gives CSARGGRSIHEQFF.

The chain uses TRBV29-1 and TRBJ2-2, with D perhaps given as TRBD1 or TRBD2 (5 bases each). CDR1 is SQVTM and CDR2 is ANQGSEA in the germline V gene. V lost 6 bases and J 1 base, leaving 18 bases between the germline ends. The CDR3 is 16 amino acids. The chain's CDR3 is CSVEGPKLRNTGELFF. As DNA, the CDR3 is TGCAGCGTAGAGGGACCGAAACTCAGGAACACCGGGGAGCTGTTTTTT.

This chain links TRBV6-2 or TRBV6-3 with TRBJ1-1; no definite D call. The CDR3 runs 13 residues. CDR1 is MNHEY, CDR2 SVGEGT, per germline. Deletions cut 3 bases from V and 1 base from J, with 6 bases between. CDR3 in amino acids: CASSYTQNTEAFF. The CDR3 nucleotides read TGTGCCAGCAGTTATACACAGAACACTGAAGCTTTCTTT.

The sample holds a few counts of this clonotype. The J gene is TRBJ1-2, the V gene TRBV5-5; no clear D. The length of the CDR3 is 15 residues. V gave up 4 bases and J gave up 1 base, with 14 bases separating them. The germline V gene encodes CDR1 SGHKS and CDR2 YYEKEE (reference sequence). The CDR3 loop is CASSPGIRVNYGYTF. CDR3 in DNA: TGTGCCAGCAGCCCCGGGATTAGGGTTAACTATGGCTACACCTTC.

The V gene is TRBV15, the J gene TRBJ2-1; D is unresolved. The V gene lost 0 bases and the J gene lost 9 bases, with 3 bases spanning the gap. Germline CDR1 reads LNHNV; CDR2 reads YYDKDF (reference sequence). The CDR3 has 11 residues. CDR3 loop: CATSRDAEQFF. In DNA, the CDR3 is TGTGCCACCAGCAGAGACGCTGAGCAGTTCTTC.

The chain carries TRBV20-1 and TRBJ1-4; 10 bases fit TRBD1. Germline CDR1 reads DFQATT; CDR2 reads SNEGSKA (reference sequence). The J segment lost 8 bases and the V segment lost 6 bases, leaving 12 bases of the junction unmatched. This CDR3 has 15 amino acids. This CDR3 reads CSARDRGFSSEKLFF. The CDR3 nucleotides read TGCAGTGCCAGGGACAGGGGATTCTCAAGCGAAAAACTGTTTTTT.

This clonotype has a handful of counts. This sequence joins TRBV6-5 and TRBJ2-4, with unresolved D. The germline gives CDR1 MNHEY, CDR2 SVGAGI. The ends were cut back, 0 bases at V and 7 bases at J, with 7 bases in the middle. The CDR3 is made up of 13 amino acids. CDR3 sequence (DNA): TGTGCCAGCAGTTACTCACGTGGGAACATTCAGTACTTC. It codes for CASSYSRGNIQYF.

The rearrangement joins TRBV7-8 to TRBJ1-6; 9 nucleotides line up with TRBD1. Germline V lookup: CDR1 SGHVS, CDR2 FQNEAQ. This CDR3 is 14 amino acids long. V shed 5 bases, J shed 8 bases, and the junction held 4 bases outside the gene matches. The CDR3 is CASSEGDRDSPLHF. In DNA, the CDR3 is TGTGCCAGCAGCGAGGGGGACAGGGATTCACCCCTCCACTTT.

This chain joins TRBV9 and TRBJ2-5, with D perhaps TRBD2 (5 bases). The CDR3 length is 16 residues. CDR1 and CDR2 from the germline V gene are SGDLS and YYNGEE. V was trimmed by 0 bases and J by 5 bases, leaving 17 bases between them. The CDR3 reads CASSVATAGVGETQYF. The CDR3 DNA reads TGTGCCAGCAGCGTAGCTACGGCGGGCGTAGGGGAGACCCAGTACTTC.

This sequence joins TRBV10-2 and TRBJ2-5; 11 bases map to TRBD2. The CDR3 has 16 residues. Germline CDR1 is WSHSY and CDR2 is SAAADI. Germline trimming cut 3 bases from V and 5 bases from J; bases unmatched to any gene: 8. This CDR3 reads CASSDYSGRVGETQYF. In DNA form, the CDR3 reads TGCGCCAGCAGTGACTATAGCGGGAGGGTGGGGGAGACCCAGTACTTC.

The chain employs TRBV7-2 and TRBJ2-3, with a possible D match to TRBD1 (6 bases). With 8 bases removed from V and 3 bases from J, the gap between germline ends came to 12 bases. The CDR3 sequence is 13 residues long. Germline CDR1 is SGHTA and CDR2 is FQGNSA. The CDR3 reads CASCRGWTDTQYF. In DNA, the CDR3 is TGTGCCAGCTGCAGGGGATGGACAGATACGCAGTATTTT.

CDR3 loop: CASSLDLASGPETQYF. Here the CDR3 DNA reads TGTGCCAGCAGCTTAGATTTGGCTAGCGGGCCAGAGACCCAGTACTTC. This chain joins TRBV11-2 and TRBJ2-5, with 8 bases identical to TRBD2. The CDR3 sequence is 16 residues long. Trimming removed 0 bases from V and 4 bases from J; junction bases left unmatched: 7. Germline loops: CDR1 SGHAT, CDR2 FQNNGV.

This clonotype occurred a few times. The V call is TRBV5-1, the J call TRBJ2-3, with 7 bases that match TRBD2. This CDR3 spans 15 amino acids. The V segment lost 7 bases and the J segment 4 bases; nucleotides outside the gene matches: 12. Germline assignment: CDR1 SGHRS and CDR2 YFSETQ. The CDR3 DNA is TGCGCCAGCCGGAAGAGCGGGATAGGGGCAGATACGCAGTATTTT. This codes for CASRKSGIGADTQYF.

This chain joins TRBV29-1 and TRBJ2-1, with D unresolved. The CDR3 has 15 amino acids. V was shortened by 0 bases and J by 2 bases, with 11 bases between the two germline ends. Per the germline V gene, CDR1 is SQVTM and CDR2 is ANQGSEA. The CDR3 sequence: CSVEDTAYPYNEQFF. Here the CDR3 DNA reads TGCAGCGTTGAAGATACAGCGTATCCCTACAATGAGCAGTTCTTC.

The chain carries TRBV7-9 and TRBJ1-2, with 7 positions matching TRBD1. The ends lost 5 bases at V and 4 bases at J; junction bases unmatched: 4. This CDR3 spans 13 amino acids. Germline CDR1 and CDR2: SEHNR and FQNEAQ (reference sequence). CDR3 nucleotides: TGTGCCAGCAGCGAAGGGGACAGCTATGGCTACACCTTC. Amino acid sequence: CASSEGDSYGYTF. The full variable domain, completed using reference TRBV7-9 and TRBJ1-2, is DTGVSQNPRHKITKRGQNVTFRCDPISEHNRLYWYRQTLGQGPEFLTYFQNEAQLEKSRLLSDRFSAERPKGSFSTLEIQRTEQGDSAMYLCASSEGDSYGYTFGSGTRLTVV.

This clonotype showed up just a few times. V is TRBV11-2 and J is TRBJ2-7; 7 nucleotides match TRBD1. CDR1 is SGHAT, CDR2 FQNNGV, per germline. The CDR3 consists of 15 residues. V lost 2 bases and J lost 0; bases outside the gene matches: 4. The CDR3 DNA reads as TGTGCCAGCAGCTTAATGACAGGGAACTCCTACGAGCAGTACTTC. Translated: CASSLMTGNSYEQYF.

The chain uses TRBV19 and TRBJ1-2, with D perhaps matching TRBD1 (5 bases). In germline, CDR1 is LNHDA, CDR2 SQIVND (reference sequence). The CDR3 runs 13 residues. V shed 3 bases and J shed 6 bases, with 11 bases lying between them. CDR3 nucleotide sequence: TGTGCCAGTAGTATTGGGGGATACGATGGCTACACCTTC. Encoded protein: CASSIGGYDGYTF.

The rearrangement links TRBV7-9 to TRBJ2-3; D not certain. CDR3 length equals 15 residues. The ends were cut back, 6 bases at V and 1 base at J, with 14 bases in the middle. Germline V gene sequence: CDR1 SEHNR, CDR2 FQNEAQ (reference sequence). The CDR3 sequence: CASSDLDFRTDTQYF. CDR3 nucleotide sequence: TGTGCCAGCAGTGACCTGGATTTCCGCACAGATACGCAGTATTTT.

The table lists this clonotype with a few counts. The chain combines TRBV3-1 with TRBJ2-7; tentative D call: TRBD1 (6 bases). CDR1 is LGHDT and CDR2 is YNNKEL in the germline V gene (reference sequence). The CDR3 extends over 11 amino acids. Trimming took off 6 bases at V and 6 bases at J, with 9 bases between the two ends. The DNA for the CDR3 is TGTGCCAGCAGTCAGACAGGCGAGCAGTACTTC. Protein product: CASSQTGEQYF.

CDR3 sequence reads: CASSFRGGLLGTQYF. The DNA of the CDR3 is TGTGCCAGCAGCTTTCGCGGCGGTCTCCTTGGTACGCAGTATTTT. The chain is built from TRBV7-2 and TRBJ2-3; D ambiguous. V lost 3 bases, J lost 8 bases, and 18 bases lay in between. This CDR3 spans 15 amino acids. Germline assignment: CDR1 SGHTA and CDR2 FQGNSA.

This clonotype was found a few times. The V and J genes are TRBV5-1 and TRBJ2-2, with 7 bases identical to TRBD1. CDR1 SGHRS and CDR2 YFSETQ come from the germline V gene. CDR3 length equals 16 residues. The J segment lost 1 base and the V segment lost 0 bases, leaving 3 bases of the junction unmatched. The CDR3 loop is CASSLVRTGNTGELFF. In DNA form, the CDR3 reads TGCGCCAGCAGCTTGGTCCGGACAGGGAACACCGGGGAGCTGTTTTTT.

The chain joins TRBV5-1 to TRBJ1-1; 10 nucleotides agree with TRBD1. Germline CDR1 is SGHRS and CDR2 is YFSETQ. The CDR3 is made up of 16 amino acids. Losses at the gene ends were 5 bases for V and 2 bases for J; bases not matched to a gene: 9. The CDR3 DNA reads TGCGCCAGCAGGGGGACAGGGGAAGGTCATAACACTGAAGCTTTCTTT. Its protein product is CASRGTGEGHNTEAFF.